These 20 T cell receptor beta chains share one sample of origin, sequenced in a study of OX40 agonist ivuxolimab in advanced cancers. Profiling relied on immunoSEQ multiplex PCR, and the TCRdb table lists in-frame clones only, not all of them. The sample has fewer than 35,000 clones, about nine tenths seen once. The sequencing used CD4+ or CD8+ T cells sorted from blood, collected in a trial of the OX40 agonist ivuxolimab. These receptors originate from an adult with an advanced solid tumor such as melanoma, head and neck, liver or kidney cancer.

This clone was seen a single time. The rearrangement links TRBV7-9 to TRBJ2-1; the D gene is possibly TRBD2 (6 bases). The germline V gene has CDR1 SEHNR and CDR2 FQNEAQ (reference sequence). Trimming shortened V by 11 bases and J by 0 bases, and 23 bases separated the two germline ends. The CDR3 covers 17 residues. The CDR3 DNA reads as TGTGCCGGAGAGGGAGACGGACCGGGGGACTCCTACAATGAGCAGTTCTTC. This encodes CAGEGDGPGDSYNEQFF.

This chain uses TRBV5-1 with TRBJ2-3; 8 bases map to TRBD2. The CDR3 consists of 16 residues. The germline gives CDR1 SGHRS, CDR2 YFSETQ. The V and J ends lost 0 bases and 3 bases, in that order; junction bases with no gene match: 6. CDR3 DNA sequence: TGCGCCAGCAGCTTGGAGAGTAGCGGGGCTACAGATACGCAGTATTTT. Protein: CASSLESSGATDTQYF.

The chain combines TRBV27 with TRBJ2-2; weak D call: TRBD2 (5 bases). The CDR3 extends over 16 amino acids. Trimming removed 8 bases from V and 4 bases from J, with 20 bases in between. CDR1 and CDR2 from the germline V gene are MNHEY and SMNVEV (reference sequence). CDR3: CASRQREPRGTGELFF. In DNA, the CDR3 is TGTGCCAGCCGACAAAGGGAGCCCCGGGGCACCGGGGAGCTGTTTTTT.

The rearrangement joins TRBV30 to TRBJ2-7; D is possibly TRBD1 (5 bases). This CDR3 has 12 residues. Trimming shortened V by 1 base and J by 3 bases, and 7 bases separated the two germline ends. CDR1 is GTSNPN and CDR2 is SVGIG in the germline V gene (reference sequence). Here the CDR3 reads CAWSGQNYEQYF. The CDR3 nucleotides are TGTGCCTGGAGTGGACAGAACTACGAGCAGTACTTC.

The rearrangement links TRBV19 to TRBJ2-7, with D perhaps TRBD1 (5 bases). Deletions cut 3 bases from V and 4 bases from J, with 13 bases between. This CDR3 has 14 amino acids. Per the germline V gene, CDR1 is LNHDA and CDR2 is SQIVND (reference sequence). The CDR3 DNA sequence: TGTGCCAGTAGTATTGCTGGGGCGGTATACGAGCAGTACTTC. It yields the protein CASSIAGAVYEQYF.

This chain joins TRBV27 and TRBJ2-7; a weak D match, TRBD1 (5 bases). Per the germline V gene, CDR1 is MNHEY and CDR2 is SMNVEV (reference sequence). Trimming removed 2 bases at V and 3 bases at J, with 8 bases between. The CDR3 totals 13 residues. CDR3 residues: CASSLVQDYEQYF. DNA of the CDR3: TGTGCCAGCAGTTTAGTACAGGACTACGAGCAGTACTTC.

This clone was seen just once. The rearrangement uses TRBV5-6 and TRBJ2-5; D is possibly TRBD1 or TRBD2 (6 bases each). Matching the DNA end better, TRBJ2-7 makes the J call doubtful. This CDR3 has 15 amino acids. CDR1 and CDR2 (germline): SGHDT, YYEEEE. The CDR3 region is CASSITGSEGYEQYF. The DNA for the CDR3 is TGTGCCAGCAGCATTACAGGGTCGGAGGGCTACGAGCAGTACTTC.

V usage is TRBV5-6 and J usage is TRBJ2-7, with 9 bases that match TRBD1. Trimming cost V 3 bases and J 0 bases; bases outside gene matches: 1. This CDR3 has 14 amino acids. Germline assignment: CDR1 SGHDT and CDR2 YYEEEE. For the CDR3, the DNA is TGTGCCAGCAGCTGGGACAGGGACTCCTACGAGCAGTACTTC. Protein product: CASSWDRDSYEQYF.

The rearrangement links TRBV4-1 to TRBJ2-7, with TRBD2 as a possible D gene (5 bases). Trimming left V 0 bases short and J 2 bases short, with 8 bases between. The germline CDR1 and CDR2 sequences are MGHRA and YSYEKL. CDR3 length: 14 residues. The CDR3 coding sequence is TGCGCCAGCAGCCAAGAACCGGGGACCTACGAGCAGTACTTC. It is translated as CASSQEPGTYEQYF.

The rearrangement joins TRBV23-1 to TRBJ2-2; a possible D gene is TRBD2 (5 bases). TRBV23-1 is designated an ORF whose function remains uncertain. V was trimmed by 1 base and J by 1 base, leaving 25 bases between them. The CDR3 totals 21 residues. The CDR3 coding sequence is TGCGCCAGCAGTCAATGGGAGAGGGTGATAACACATCACAAGAACACCGGGGAGCTGTTTTTT. It encodes CASSQWERVITHHKNTGELFF.

The chain couples TRBV19 to TRBJ1-2, with D hard to call. With 1 base removed from V and 6 bases from J, the gap between germline ends came to 12 bases. Germline lookup yields CDR1 LNHDA and CDR2 SQIVND (reference sequence). The CDR3 length is 14 residues. This CDR3 is CASSIVGGRNGYTF. The CDR3 nucleotides read TGTGCCAGTAGTATAGTCGGAGGGCGAAATGGCTACACCTTC.

The chain joins TRBV28 to TRBJ2-7; 11 bases align to TRBD2. This CDR3 is 14 amino acids long. The junction had 8 bases not matched to a gene; V was cut back by 6 bases and J by 7 bases. CDR1 is MDHEN, CDR2 SYDVKM, per germline. The CDR3 protein is CASRPLAGGFEQYF. The CDR3 DNA is TGTGCCAGCAGACCTCTAGCGGGAGGCTTTGAGCAGTACTTC.

This chain links TRBV4-2 with TRBJ2-2; 7 nucleotides align to TRBD1. With 3 bases clipped from V and 2 bases from J, the junction kept 6 bases outside the gene matches. Germline assignment: CDR1 LGHNA and CDR2 YNFKEQ. The CDR3 has 16 amino acids. CDR3 sequence reads: CASSQPGQINTGELFF. Here the CDR3 DNA reads TGTGCCAGCAGCCAGCCGGGACAGATCAACACCGGGGAGCTGTTTTTT.

V gene TRBV5-1 combines with J gene TRBJ1-2; 8 bases are a match to TRBD1. CDR3 size: 15 residues. With 4 bases clipped from V and 4 bases from J, the junction kept 9 bases outside the gene matches. CDR1 is SGHRS and CDR2 is YFSETQ in the germline V gene. DNA for the CDR3: TGCGCCAGCAGCGAGAGTGGACAGGGCAGCTATGGCTACACCTTC. This translates into CASSESGQGSYGYTF.

In this sample, this clone turned up once. The J gene is TRBJ2-3, the V gene TRBV13; D is perhaps TRBD1 or TRBD2 (6 bases each). Trimming took off 6 bases at V and 1 base at J, with 14 bases between the two ends. CDR3 length: 15 amino acids. CDR1 PRHDT and CDR2 FYEKMQ come from the germline V gene (reference sequence). CDR3 sequence reads: CASSHEGGRTDTQYF. CDR3 DNA: TGTGCCAGCAGTCACGAGGGGGGACGCACAGATACGCAGTATTTT.

The chain uses TRBV7-9 and TRBJ2-2; 11 bases match TRBD2. The J segment lost 3 bases and the V segment lost 5 bases, leaving 11 bases of the junction unmatched. The CDR3 spans 18 residues. Looked up from germline, CDR1 is SEHNR and CDR2 is FQNEAQ (reference sequence). Written as DNA, the CDR3 is TGTGCCAGCAGCGCTCCGGGACTAGCGGTTTTATACACCGGGGAGCTGTTTTTT. Protein: CASSAPGLAVLYTGELFF.

V gene TRBV7-2 combines with J gene TRBJ2-7, with 10 bases that match TRBD2. V dropped 3 bases and J dropped 5; count of bases not matched to a gene: 7. CDR3 length: 15 amino acids. Germline-derived CDR1 and CDR2 are SGHTA and FQGNSA. CDR3 region: CASSFPSGGTHEQYF. For the CDR3, the DNA is TGTGCCAGCAGCTTTCCTAGCGGGGGTACCCACGAGCAGTACTTC.

The genes are TRBV27 and TRBJ2-7, with 8 bases that match TRBD1. This CDR3 spans 14 amino acids. From germline, CDR1 is MNHEY and CDR2 SMNVEV (reference sequence). Trimming at V came to 5 bases and at J to 5 bases, leaving 8 bases not matched to a gene. The CDR3 nucleotides are TGTGCCAGCAGTAACTCGGGACAGGTCGACGAGCAGTACTTC. Translation gives CASSNSGQVDEQYF.

The genes are TRBV2 and TRBJ2-7, with D possibly TRBD2 on 5 matching bases. Germline V gene data show CDR1 as SNHLY and CDR2 as FYNNEI. This CDR3 comprises 11 residues. Trimming stripped 4 bases from V and 4 bases from J, with 5 bases between. CDR3 nucleotide sequence: TGTGCCAGCAGTGGGACTTACGAGCAGTACTTC. Translated, it gives CASSGTYEQYF.

The chain links TRBV7-8 to TRBJ2-1; 8 positions agree with TRBD2. Germline CDR1 SGHVS, CDR2 FQNEAQ. The V and J ends lost 3 bases and 4 bases, in that order; junction bases with no gene match: 5. The CDR3 runs to 15 residues. CDR3 coding DNA: TGTGCCAGCAGCTTTAGGGGACTAGTATACAATGAGCAGTTCTTC. Translated, it gives CASSFRGLVYNEQFF.